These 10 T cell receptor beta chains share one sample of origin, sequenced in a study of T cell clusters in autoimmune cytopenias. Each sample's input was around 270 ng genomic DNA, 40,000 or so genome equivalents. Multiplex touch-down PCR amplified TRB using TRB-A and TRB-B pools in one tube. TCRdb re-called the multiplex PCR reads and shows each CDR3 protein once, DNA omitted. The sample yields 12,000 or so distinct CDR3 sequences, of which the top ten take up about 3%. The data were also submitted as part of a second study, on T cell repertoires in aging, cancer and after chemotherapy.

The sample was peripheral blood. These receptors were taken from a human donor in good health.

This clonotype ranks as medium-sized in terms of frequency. The chain's CDR3 is CASSTQGAQETQYF. The V gene is TRBV6-5, the J gene TRBJ2-5; TCRdb selects TRBD1, and the lack of DNA leaves this call unchecked. The length of the CDR3 is 14 residues. The V gene's germline CDR1 is MNHEY and CDR2 SVGAGI.

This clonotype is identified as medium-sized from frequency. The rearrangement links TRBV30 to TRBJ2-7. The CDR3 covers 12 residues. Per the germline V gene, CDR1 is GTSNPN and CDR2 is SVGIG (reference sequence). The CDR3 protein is CAWRAADTYQYF. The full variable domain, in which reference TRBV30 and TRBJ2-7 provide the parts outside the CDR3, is SQTIHQWPATLVQPVGSPLSLECTVEGTSNPNLYWYRQAAGRGLQLLFYSVGIGQISSEVPQNLSASRPQDRQFILSSKKLLLSDSGFYLCAWRAADTYQYFGPGTRLTVT.

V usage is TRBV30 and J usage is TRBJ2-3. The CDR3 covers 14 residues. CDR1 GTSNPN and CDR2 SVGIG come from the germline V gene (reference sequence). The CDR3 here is CAWSGVKSTDTQYF.

The chain's CDR3 is CASSLVGQGRRETQYF. This chain uses TRBV11-2 with TRBJ2-5; TCRdb proposes TRBD1, but this gene call is untestable without DNA. This CDR3 has 16 amino acids. Per germline, CDR1 SGHAT and CDR2 FQNNGV. The full variable domain, with the rest looked up from reference TRBV11-2 and TRBJ2-5, is EAGVAQSPRYKIIEKRQSVAFWCNPISGHATLYWYQQILGQGPKLLIQFQNNGVVDDSQLPKDRFSAERLKGVDSTLKIQPAKLEDSAVYLCASSLVGQGRRETQYFGPGTRLLVL.

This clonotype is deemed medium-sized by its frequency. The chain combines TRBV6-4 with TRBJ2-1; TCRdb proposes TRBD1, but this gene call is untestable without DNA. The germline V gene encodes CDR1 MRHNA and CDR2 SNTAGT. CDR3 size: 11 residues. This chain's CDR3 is CASSDGAEQFF.

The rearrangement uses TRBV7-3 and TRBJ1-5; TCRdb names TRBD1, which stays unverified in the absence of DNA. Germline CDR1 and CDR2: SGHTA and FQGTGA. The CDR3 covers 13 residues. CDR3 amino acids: CASRLQGNQPQHF.

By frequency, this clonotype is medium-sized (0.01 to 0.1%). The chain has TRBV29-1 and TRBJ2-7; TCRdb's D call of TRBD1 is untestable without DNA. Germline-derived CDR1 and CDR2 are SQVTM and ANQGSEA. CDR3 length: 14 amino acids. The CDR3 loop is CSVGRGQGYNEQYF.

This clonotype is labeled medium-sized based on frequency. This CDR3 is CASSSGSYGYTF. The rearrangement links TRBV12-3 or TRBV12-4 to TRBJ1-2. The CDR3 sequence is 12 residues long.

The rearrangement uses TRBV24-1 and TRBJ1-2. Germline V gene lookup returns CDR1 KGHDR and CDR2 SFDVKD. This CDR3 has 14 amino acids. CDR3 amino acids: CATSDRQGNYGYTF.

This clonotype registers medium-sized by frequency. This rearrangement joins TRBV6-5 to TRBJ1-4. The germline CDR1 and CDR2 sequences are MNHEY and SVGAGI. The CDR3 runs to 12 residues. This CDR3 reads CASSVYGEKLFF.